The 15 T cell receptor beta chains below all came from one sample that was sequenced in a study of blood T cell repertoires in COVID-19. Clones were read by immunoSEQ multiplex PCR, and TCRdb kept only the in-frame ones, dropping some. The sample lists around 470,000 clones, about 88% occurring once. Input material: peripheral blood. The receptors shown here come from a man aged 18 to 29 with COVID-19, enrolled during active disease.

The V and J genes are TRBV7-8 and TRBJ2-2; D is unresolved. CDR1 SGHVS and CDR2 FQNEAQ come from the germline V gene. This CDR3 has 15 amino acids. The V and J ends lost 2 bases and 6 bases respectively, with 13 bases between them. In DNA, the CDR3 is TGTGCCAGCAGCTTACCCCGGTGGTCGGCCGGGGAGCTGTTTTTT. Translation gives CASSLPRWSAGELFF.

In this sample, this clone turned up a few times. The chain uses TRBV11-3 and TRBJ1-3; 9 bases are shared with TRBD1. The CDR3 has 15 amino acids. Losses at the gene ends were 6 bases for V and 4 bases for J; bases not matched to a gene: 7. Looked up from germline, CDR1 is SGHNT and CDR2 is YENEEA. The CDR3 protein is CASSRDRGSGNTIYF. The CDR3, as DNA: TGTGCCAGCAGTCGTGACAGGGGGTCAGGAAACACCATATATTTT.

The V and J genes are TRBV5-1 and TRBJ1-6; no reliable D call. Trimming pared 2 bases from V and 4 bases from J, leaving 10 bases between. Germline CDR1 SGHRS, CDR2 YFSETQ. This CDR3 has 15 amino acids. CDR3 sequence (DNA): TGCGCCAGCAGCTTCGAGGGCGCTTATAATTCACCCCTCCACTTT. Protein product: CASSFEGAYNSPLHF.

This clone appeared a few times. The chain carries TRBV2 and TRBJ1-1; D is unclear. The CDR3 has 11 residues. V dropped 7 bases and J dropped 1 base, with 4 bases sitting between them. The germline gives CDR1 SNHLY, CDR2 FYNNEI. The CDR3 DNA reads as TGTGCCAGCATAAAGAACACTGAAGCTTTCTTT. It codes for CASIKNTEAFF.

The gene calls are TRBV2 and TRBJ1-1; D perhaps matches TRBD1 (6 bases). CDR3 length: 14 amino acids. With 7 bases removed from V and 1 base from J, the gap between germline ends came to 13 bases. Germline V gene sequence: CDR1 SNHLY, CDR2 FYNNEI. This CDR3 is CASIADSKNTEAFF. The CDR3 DNA sequence: TGTGCCAGCATCGCGGACAGTAAGAACACTGAAGCTTTCTTT.

This clone was seen a handful of times. V usage is TRBV11-2 and J usage is TRBJ2-3, with a possible D match to TRBD1 (6 bases). V lost 5 bases to trimming and J lost 7 bases, with 19 bases between them. Germline lookup yields CDR1 SGHAT and CDR2 FQNNGV. This CDR3 comprises 15 residues. CDR3 sequence (DNA): TGTGCCAGCAGCGGACAAAACAGGGCCCGACATACGCAGTATTTT. This gives the protein CASSGQNRARHTQYF.

The chain has TRBV19 and TRBJ2-3; 10 bases align to TRBD2. V was pared by 2 bases and J by 2 bases, with 1 base of the junction left unmatched. There are 15 residues in the CDR3. Per the germline V gene, CDR1 is LNHDA and CDR2 is SQIVND (reference sequence). Here the CDR3 DNA reads TGTGCCAGTAGTATAACTAGCGGGGACACAGATACGCAGTATTTT. Residues: CASSITSGDTDTQYF.

The V call is TRBV6-1, the J call TRBJ1-2, with TRBD1 matching over 9 bases. The CDR3 length is 15 residues. From germline, CDR1 is MNHNS and CDR2 SASEGT. V gave up 0 bases and J gave up 8 bases; unmatched junction bases: 7. CDR3 residues: CASSEAHGTGLGYTF. In DNA, the CDR3 is TGTGCCAGCAGTGAAGCGCACGGGACAGGGTTGGGCTACACCTTC.

The chain has TRBV11-3 and TRBJ2-1; D ambiguous. Germline loops: CDR1 SGHNT, CDR2 YENEEA. V dropped 3 bases and J dropped 12 bases, with 12 bases sitting between them. The CDR3 sequence is 12 residues long. CDR3 region: CASSFFLDTQFF. For the CDR3, the DNA is TGTGCCAGCAGCTTTTTTTTAGATACGCAGTTCTTC. Together with reference TRBV11-3 and TRBJ2-1, the CDR3 gives the full variable domain: EAGVVQSPRYKIIEKKQPVAFWCNPISGHNTLYWYLQNLGQGPELLIRYENEEAVDDSQLPKDRFSAERLKGVDSTLKIQPAELGDSAVYLCASSFFLDTQFFGPGTRLTVL.

CDR3 sequence (DNA): TGTGCCAGCAGTCGGGCCTCGGGGGAGCAGTACTTC. Protein: CASSRASGEQYF. This sequence joins TRBV12-3 or TRBV12-4 and TRBJ2-7; TRBD2 might be the D (5 bases). The V gene lost 5 bases and the J gene lost 7 bases, with 12 bases spanning the gap. The CDR3 is made up of 12 amino acids.

This sequence joins TRBV6-6 and TRBJ1-4, with D possibly being TRBD1 (6 bases). The CDR3 runs 14 residues. In germline, CDR1 is MNHNY, CDR2 SVGAGI (reference sequence). V shed 6 bases and J shed 8 bases, with 16 bases lying between them. The CDR3 DNA follows: TGTGCCAGCAGGGGGGCGCAGCAGGAAGAAAAACTGTTTTTT. Protein sequence: CASRGAQQEEKLFF.

V and J are TRBV20-1 and TRBJ1-4; no clear D gene. Per the germline V gene, CDR1 is DFQATT and CDR2 is SNEGSKA (reference sequence). This CDR3 is 10 amino acids long. Trimming removed 6 bases from V and 10 bases from J, with 9 bases in between. The chain's CDR3 is CSAGEVKLFF. The CDR3 coding sequence is TGCAGTGCCGGGGAAGTAAAACTGTTTTTT.

This sequence joins TRBV19 and TRBJ1-1; 11 bases map to TRBD1. J was trimmed by 4 bases and V by 5 bases; bases with no gene match: 9. Per the germline V gene, CDR1 is LNHDA and CDR2 is SQIVND (reference sequence). The length of the CDR3 is 16 residues. The CDR3 DNA reads TGTGCCAGTAGTTCACACCGGGACAGGGGGATCACTGAAGCTTTCTTT. This encodes CASSSHRDRGITEAFF. The full variable domain, with the rest looked up from reference TRBV19 and TRBJ1-1, is DGGITQSPKYLFRKEGQNVTLSCEQNLNHDAMYWYRQDPGQGLRLIYYSQIVNDFQKGDIAEGYSVSREKKESFPLTVTSAQKNPTAFYLCASSSHRDRGITEAFFGQGTRLTVV.

The J gene is TRBJ1-1, the V gene TRBV7-6; D is unresolved. Germline V lookup: CDR1 SGHVS, CDR2 FNYEAQ. Trimming stripped 1 base from V and 2 bases from J, with 11 bases between. This CDR3 comprises 15 residues. In DNA, the CDR3 is TGTGCCAGCAGCTTAGTTGGAGAACCCAACACTGAAGCTTTCTTT. It yields the protein CASSLVGEPNTEAFF.

V and J are TRBV11-2 and TRBJ1-2; tentatively, D is TRBD1 (6 bases). The CDR3 sequence is 14 residues long. V was shortened by 0 bases and J by 2 bases, with 7 bases between the two germline ends. From germline, CDR1 is SGHAT and CDR2 FQNNGV. This CDR3 reads CASSLEQGNYGYTF. The CDR3 coding sequence is TGTGCCAGCAGCTTAGAACAGGGAAACTATGGCTACACCTTC.